These 7 T cell receptor beta chains came from one sample sequenced in a study of OX40 agonist ivuxolimab in advanced cancers. The repertoire was sequenced with immunoSEQ multiplex PCR; TCRdb's copy has only in-frame clones and lacks some. The sample has 16,000 or so clones; around four fifths are singletons. The sequences come from CD4+ or CD8+ T cells sorted from blood, collected in a trial of the OX40 agonist ivuxolimab. The source is an adult with an advanced solid tumor such as melanoma, head and neck, liver or kidney cancer.

The gene calls are TRBV7-9 and TRBJ1-4; a possible D gene is TRBD1 (5 bases). Germline values: CDR1 SEHNR, CDR2 FQNEAQ (reference sequence). The CDR3 has 15 amino acids. V lost 1 base and J lost 8, with 14 bases in between. The CDR3 DNA reads TGTGCCAGCAGCTTAGGTCCGGGGGAGGGGGAAAAACTGTTTTTT. Translating it yields CASSLGPGEGEKLFF.

The chain carries TRBV5-6 and TRBJ2-5, with no clear D. V was clipped by 2 bases and J by 7 bases, with 6 bases between them. There are 11 residues in the CDR3. Germline loops: CDR1 SGHDT, CDR2 YYEEEE. The CDR3 region is CASSLWGTQYF. DNA for the CDR3: TGTGCCAGCAGCTTATGGGGGACCCAGTACTTC.

This clone was recorded a few times. The rearrangement joins TRBV7-9 to TRBJ2-7; D is perhaps TRBD1 (5 bases). Trimming took off 11 bases at V and 5 bases at J, with 16 bases between the two ends. The CDR3 covers 12 residues. Germline V gives CDR1 SEHNR, CDR2 FQNEAQ (reference sequence). As DNA, the CDR3 is TGTGCCTGCAATGACAGTGAAGACGAGCAGTACTTC. It translates to CACNDSEDEQYF.

The genes are TRBV4-3 and TRBJ2-1; 9 bases fit TRBD2. The germline V gene encodes CDR1 LGHNA and CDR2 YSLEER. CDR3 length: 15 amino acids. Trimming cost V 4 bases and J 3 bases; bases outside gene matches: 4. This CDR3 is CASSRGGGVYNEQFF. The DNA for the CDR3 is TGCGCCAGCAGCCGGGGCGGGGGGGTCTACAATGAGCAGTTCTTC.

CDR3 nucleotides: TGTGCCAGTATCGTGACAGGGGGTGATCAGCCCCAGCATTTT. It codes for CASIVTGGDQPQHF. The J gene is TRBJ1-5, the V gene TRBV19, with 9 bases aligning to TRBD1. Looked up from germline, CDR1 is LNHDA and CDR2 is SQIVND (reference sequence). Unmatched junction bases numbered 6, after V lost 7 bases and J lost 5 bases. CDR3 length equals 14 residues.

The V and J genes are TRBV9 and TRBJ1-2; D gene uncertain. The CDR3 totals 15 residues. The V end was cut by 0 bases, the J end by 1 base, with 10 bases between. In germline, CDR1 is SGDLS, CDR2 YYNGEE. CDR3 sequence (DNA): TGTGCCAGCAGCGTAGAGAGCTTAAGTAACTATGGCTACACCTTC. Its translation: CASSVESLSNYGYTF.

V usage is TRBV6-6 and J usage is TRBJ1-1; D is undetermined. The V gene lost 4 bases and the J gene lost 1 base, with 7 bases spanning the gap. The CDR3 consists of 13 residues. Per the germline V gene, CDR1 is MNHNY and CDR2 is SVGAGI (reference sequence). The CDR3 protein is CASSSGRNTEAFF. As DNA, the CDR3 is TGTGCCAGCAGTTCGGGGAGGAACACTGAAGCTTTCTTT.